This TCR beta chain was identified during a study of blood T cells in healthy people across ages. The CDR3 has 17 residues. Germline V gives CDR1 SGDLS, CDR2 YYNGEE. The ends lost 1 base at V and 3 bases at J; junction bases unmatched: 10. Whole-study results and caveats: Possibly, changes in expanded clonotypes were confounded because donor CMV status was unknown.

With a J-beta primer mix and a sample-barcoded 5' primer, a second PCR ran 7 to 11 cycles. TCRdb re-called the 5' RACE reads with MiXCR, one entry per CDR3 protein. Counted here are around 940,000 distinct CDR3 sequences, roughly half occurring once; the ten biggest clones make up around 21%. As regards this clonotype: Its antigen is unknown.

This sequence originates from a woman between 55 and 75 years old in good health. The chain combines TRBV9 with TRBJ2-1; the match to TRBD1 covers 7 bases. The sequenced sample was blood. In DNA, the CDR3 is TGTGCCAGCAGCGTACGTATGGACAGGAGAAACTACAATGAGCAGTTCTTC. This encodes CASSVRMDRRNYNEQFF. Drawing the rest from reference TRBV9 and TRBJ2-1, the complete variable domain is DSGVTQTPKHLITATGQRVTLRCSPRSGDLSVYWYQQSLDQGLQFLIQYYNGEERAKGNILERFSAQQFPDLHSELNLSSLELGDSALYFCASSVRMDRRNYNEQFFGPGTRLTVL.